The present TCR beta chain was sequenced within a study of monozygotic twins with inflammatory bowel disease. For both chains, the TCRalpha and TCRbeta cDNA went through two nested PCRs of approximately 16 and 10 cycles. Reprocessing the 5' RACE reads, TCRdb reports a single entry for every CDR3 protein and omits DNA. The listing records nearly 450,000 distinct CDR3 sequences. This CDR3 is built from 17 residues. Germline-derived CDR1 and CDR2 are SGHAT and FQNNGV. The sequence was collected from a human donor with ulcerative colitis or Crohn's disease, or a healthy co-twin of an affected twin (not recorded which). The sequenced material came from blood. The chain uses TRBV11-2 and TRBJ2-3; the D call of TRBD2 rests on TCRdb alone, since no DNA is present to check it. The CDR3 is CASSLYRLAGETDTQYF.